The 8 T cell receptor beta chains reported below all come from one sample, sequenced in a study of blood T cell repertoires in COVID-19. The assay was immunoSEQ multiplex PCR, and TCRdb's table has in-frame clones only and misses some. Among 150,000 or so clones listed, approximately 82% were seen once. The source material was peripheral blood. The receptors shown here come from a woman aged 40 to 50 with COVID-19, enrolled during active disease.

The chain links TRBV12-3 or TRBV12-4 to TRBJ2-3; D unclear. This CDR3 region has 13 residues. V lost 3 bases to trimming and J lost 1 base, with 5 bases between them. The CDR3 DNA reads TGTGCCAGCAGTTTTCGCGGCACAGATACGCAGTATTTT. It specifies CASSFRGTDTQYF.

The rearrangement joins TRBV29-1 to TRBJ1-1; D gene unclear. CDR1 and CDR2 from the germline V gene are SQVTM and ANQGSEA. V was pared by 0 bases and J by 11 bases, with 10 bases between. This CDR3 contains 11 residues. CDR3 region: CSVEDPNNAFF. In DNA form, the CDR3 reads TGCAGCGTTGAAGATCCAAACAACGCTTTCTTT.

The chain uses TRBV10-3 and TRBJ2-2, with D maybe TRBD2 (5 bases). Trimming removed 8 bases from V and 5 bases from J, with 18 bases in between. The germline V gene has CDR1 ENHRY and CDR2 SYGVKD. This CDR3 comprises 15 residues. CDR3 DNA sequence: TGTGCCATCCGCCTTGGGAGCGTAGCGACCGGGGAGCTGTTTTTT. Translated: CAIRLGSVATGELFF.

The chain joins TRBV11-2 to TRBJ2-5, with D possibly TRBD2 on 5 matching bases. V was trimmed by 5 bases and J by 7 bases, leaving 17 bases between them. Germline V lookup: CDR1 SGHAT, CDR2 FQNNGV. The CDR3 is 14 amino acids. The CDR3 region is CASSTLGSFGTQYF. CDR3 DNA sequence: TGTGCCAGCAGCACATTAGGGAGTTTCGGGACCCAGTACTTC.

This sequence joins TRBV11-1 and TRBJ2-7, with 7 bases that match TRBD1. V lost 5 bases, J lost 5 bases, and 12 bases stayed unmatched. Germline lookup yields CDR1 SGHAT and CDR2 FQDESV (reference sequence). This CDR3 is built from 15 residues. CDR3 DNA sequence: TGTGCCAGCAGCAAGTACAGGGGACAGTTCAACGAGCAGTACTTC. As protein: CASSKYRGQFNEQYF.

This clone has just a few counts. The CDR3 DNA sequence: TGCGCCAGCAGGCAACAGATCTACGAGCAGTACTTC. Its translation: CASRQQIYEQYF. The V call is TRBV10-2, the J call TRBJ2-7; D remains unclear. This CDR3 has 12 residues. V lost 6 bases to trimming and J lost 3 bases, with 9 bases between them. Looked up from germline, CDR1 is WSHSY and CDR2 is SAAADI.

The gene calls are TRBV19 and TRBJ1-1; TRBD1 agrees at 7 bases. The germline V gene has CDR1 LNHDA and CDR2 SQIVND (reference sequence). The CDR3 is made up of 14 amino acids. Losses at the gene ends were 5 bases for V and 4 bases for J; bases not matched to a gene: 7. The CDR3 region has the DNA TGTGCCAGTAGTCGAGGGGGCGCGGGCACTGAAGCTTTCTTT. Protein: CASSRGGAGTEAFF.

This clone was seen a handful of times. The genes are TRBV6-5 and TRBJ1-5; D might be TRBD1 (6 bases). Germline-derived CDR1 and CDR2 are MNHEY and SVGAGI. Trimming pared 6 bases from V and 6 bases from J, leaving 12 bases between. The CDR3 totals 13 residues. The CDR3 nucleotides read TGTGCCAGCAGAAGGGGGGGCGGTCAGCCCCAGCATTTT. Its translation is CASRRGGGQPQHF.